These 3 T cell receptor beta chains were all obtained from the same sample, sequenced in a study of T cell changes during pregnancy in multiple sclerosis. Generated by immunoSEQ multiplex PCR, the TCRdb table keeps only in-frame clones and is missing some. This sample has around 62,000 clones, with 80% to 90% found just once. The sequencing used peripheral blood, collected in the first trimester of pregnancy. These TCRs come from a female donor with multiple sclerosis, enrolled in a pregnancy study.

This clone was counted once. The genes are TRBV5-4 and TRBJ2-1; D might be TRBD2 (6 bases). This CDR3 is 14 amino acids long. In germline, CDR1 is SGHNT, CDR2 YYREEE (reference sequence). Trimming removed 1 base from V and 8 bases from J, with 13 bases in between. Here the CDR3 DNA reads TGTGCCAGCAGCTTGCCGGGAGAAGTCGATGAGCAGTTCTTC. It specifies CASSLPGEVDEQFF. Full variable domain (outside the CDR3, taken from reference TRBV5-4 and TRBJ2-1): ETGVTQSPTHLIKTRGQQVTLRCSSQSGHNTVSWYQQALGQGPQFIFQYYREEENGRGNFPPRFSGLQFPNYSSELNVNALELDDSALYLCASSLPGEVDEQFFGPGTRLTVL.

The chain uses TRBV4-2 and TRBJ2-6; D is unclear. Trimming left V 0 bases short and J 0 bases short, with 6 bases between. This CDR3 has 16 residues. Germline loops: CDR1 LGHNA, CDR2 YNFKEQ. The CDR3 sequence is CASSQDVASGANVLTF. In nucleotides, the CDR3 is TGTGCCAGCAGCCAAGACGTAGCCTCTGGGGCCAACGTCCTGACTTTC.

This chain links TRBV5-1 with TRBJ2-1; TRBD2 agrees at 10 bases. The CDR3 runs 17 residues. The germline CDR1 and CDR2 sequences are SGHRS and YFSETQ. The junction had 7 bases not matched to a gene; V was cut back by 0 bases and J by 4 bases. The CDR3 protein is CASSLGGLARSYNEQFF. The CDR3 nucleotides are TGCGCCAGCAGCTTGGGGGGACTAGCGCGGAGTTACAATGAGCAGTTCTTC.